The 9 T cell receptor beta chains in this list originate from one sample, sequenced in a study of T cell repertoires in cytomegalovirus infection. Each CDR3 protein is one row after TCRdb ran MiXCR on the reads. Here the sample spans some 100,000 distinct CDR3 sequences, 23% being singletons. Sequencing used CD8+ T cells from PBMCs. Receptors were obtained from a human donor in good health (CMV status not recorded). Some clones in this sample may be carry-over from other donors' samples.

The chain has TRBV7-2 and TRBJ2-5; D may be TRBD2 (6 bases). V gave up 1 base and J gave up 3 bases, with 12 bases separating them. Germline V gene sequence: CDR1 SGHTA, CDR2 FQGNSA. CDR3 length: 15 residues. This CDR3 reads CASSLGVSGEETQYF. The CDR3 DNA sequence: TGTGCCAGCAGCTTAGGTGTCTCGGGGGAAGAGACCCAGTACTTC.

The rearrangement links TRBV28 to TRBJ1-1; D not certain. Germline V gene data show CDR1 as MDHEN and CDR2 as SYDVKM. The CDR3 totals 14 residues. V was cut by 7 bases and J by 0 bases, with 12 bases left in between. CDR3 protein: CASTSERLNTEAFF. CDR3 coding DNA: TGTGCCAGCACCTCGGAACGCCTGAACACTGAAGCTTTCTTT.

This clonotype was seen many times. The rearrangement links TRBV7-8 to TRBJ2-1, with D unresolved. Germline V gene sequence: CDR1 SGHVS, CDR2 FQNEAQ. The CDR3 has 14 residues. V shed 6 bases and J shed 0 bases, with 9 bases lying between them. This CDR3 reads CASSSALSYNEQFF. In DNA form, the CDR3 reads TGTGCCAGCAGTTCGGCACTCTCCTACAATGAGCAGTTCTTC.

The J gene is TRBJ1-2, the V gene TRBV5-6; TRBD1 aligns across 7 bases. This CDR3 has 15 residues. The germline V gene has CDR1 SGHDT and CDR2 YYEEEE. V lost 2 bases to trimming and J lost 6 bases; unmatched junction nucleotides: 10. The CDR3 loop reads CASSFRPDRPHGYTF. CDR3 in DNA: TGTGCCAGCAGCTTCCGTCCGGACAGGCCCCATGGCTACACCTTC.

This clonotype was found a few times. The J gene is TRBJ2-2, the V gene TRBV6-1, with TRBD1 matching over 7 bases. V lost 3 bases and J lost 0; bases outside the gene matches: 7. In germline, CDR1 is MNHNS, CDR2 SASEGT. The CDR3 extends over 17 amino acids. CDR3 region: CASSDPGGFANTGELFF. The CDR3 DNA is TGTGCCAGCAGTGATCCAGGGGGTTTCGCGAACACCGGGGAGCTGTTTTTT.

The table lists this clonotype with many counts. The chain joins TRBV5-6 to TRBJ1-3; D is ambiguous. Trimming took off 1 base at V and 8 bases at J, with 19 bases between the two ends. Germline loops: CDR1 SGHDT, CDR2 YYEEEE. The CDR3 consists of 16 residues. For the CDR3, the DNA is TGTGCCAGCAGCTTGAGTTCAGGAATGTATCGGGACACCATATATTTT. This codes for CASSLSSGMYRDTIYF.

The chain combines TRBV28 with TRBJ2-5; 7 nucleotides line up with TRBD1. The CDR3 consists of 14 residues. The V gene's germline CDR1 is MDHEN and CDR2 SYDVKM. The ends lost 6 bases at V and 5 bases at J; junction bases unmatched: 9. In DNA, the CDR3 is TGTGCCAGCAGCGTGACAGGGTCCCTGGAGACCCAGTACTTC. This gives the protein CASSVTGSLETQYF.

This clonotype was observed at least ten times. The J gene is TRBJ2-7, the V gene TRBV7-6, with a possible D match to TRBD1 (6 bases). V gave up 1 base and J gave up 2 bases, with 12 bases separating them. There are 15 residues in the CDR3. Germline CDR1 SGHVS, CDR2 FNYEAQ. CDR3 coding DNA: TGTGCCAGCAGCTTAGGGGCAGGGGTCGCCTACGAGCAGTACTTC. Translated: CASSLGAGVAYEQYF.

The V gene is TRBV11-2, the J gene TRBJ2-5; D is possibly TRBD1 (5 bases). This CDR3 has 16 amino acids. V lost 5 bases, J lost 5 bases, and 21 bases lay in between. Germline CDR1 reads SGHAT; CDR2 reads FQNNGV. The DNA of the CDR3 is TGTGCCAGCAGCCCGGGCCGGCAGGGAAGATGGGAGACCCAGTACTTC. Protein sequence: CASSPGRQGRWETQYF.